A single T cell receptor (beta chain) is shown here with its context. The data were taken from a study of response to subunit inactivated influenza vaccine. Each CDR3 protein gets one entry after TCRdb re-called the RT-PCR reads with MiXCR. The repertoire holds hundreds of thousands of distinct CDR3 sequences, around 10% seen once, with roughly 11% in the top ten. V was clipped by 1 base and J by 4 bases; unmatched bases: 6. CDR3 size: 16 residues. From germline, CDR1 is LNHDA and CDR2 SQIVND (reference sequence). This sample was shared with a second study, whose subject was T cells expressing NK-cell markers. That study adds: The cDNA for TCR beta came from 5'RACE template switching with UMIs. Sorted CD3+CD56+NKG2C+, CD3+CD56+NKG2C- and CD3+CD56-NKG2C+ T cells provided the TCR beta repertoires. Of CD8+ T cells, about 1.0-7.5% belonged to dominant NKG2C+ clonotypes in several donors. Uncertainty persisted over the HCMV specificity of expanded NKG2C+ T cell clones.

The genes are TRBV19 and TRBJ2-2, with 7 bases aligning to TRBD1. This TCR was recovered from a man aged 45-65 years who received an inactivated influenza vaccine. The source material was PBMCs from blood, sampled on the day of vaccination. For the CDR3, the DNA is TGTGCCAGTAGTATAGGTTCGGGACAGAGCACCGGGGAGCTGTTTTTT. Encoded protein: CASSIGSGQSTGELFF.